This paragraph reports one T cell receptor beta chain. Its target is unknown. This specimen comes from a study of cytomegalovirus exposure and HLA in healthy donors. About the study: A preliminary data release comprised roughly 85 million unique TCRs obtained from HLA-typed donors.

From germline, CDR1 is SQVTM and CDR2 ANQGSEA. The CDR3 totals 13 residues. Trimming removed 7 bases from V and 1 base from J, with 13 bases in between. Study-level results: Available immune exposure information covered CMV serostatus only.

Primers for the PCR totalled 60 Vbeta and 13 Jbeta. This table comes from immunoSEQ multiplex PCR, and its TCRdb copy is limited to in-frame clones, with some not included. This repertoire shows approximately 140,000 clones, roughly 79% found once; its top ten account for roughly 1.9%. The clonotype was recovered from a woman between 45 and 60 years old in good health and CMV-seronegative. Sequenced material: PBMCs. The V gene is TRBV29-1, the J gene TRBJ1-1; a weak D match, TRBD1 (5 bases). CDR3 sequence reads: CSAVPGSNTEAFF. Here the CDR3 DNA reads TGCAGCGCCGTACCAGGGTCGAACACTGAAGCTTTCTTT.